This T cell receptor (beta chain) was captured in a study of human T cells and chemical hapten exposure (dated by TCRdb to the early 2020s). Concerning the study at large: For sensitization, 2% DPC in acetone was applied to a roughly 2 cm by roughly 2 cm area of upper inner arm skin. Weekly therapeutic DPC doses were additionally applied to the scalp of patients throughout the approximately 24-week study period. Patch testing was performed on the upper back with Finn chambers containing 0.01% DPC, and the patch tests were scored after 6 days according to International Contact Dermatitis Research Group standards. Alopecia areata with under or over 50% scalp involvement, alopecia totalis and alopecia universalis were represented in the patient cohort, which was mostly female. Libraries were combined into a pool for sequencing, and differences in TCR yield between samples came mainly from small differences in library volumes within the pool. This study followed changes in the peripheral blood TCR repertoire in vivo during primary and secondary sensitization of alopecia patients to the hapten diphenylcyclopropenone (DPC). Blood samples were taken from patients before sensitization (week 0) and at 2, 6 and about 24 weeks after DPC sensitization. Blood for TCR sequencing was provided by twenty-nine alopecia patients at one to four time points (pre-sensitization, 2, 6 and 24 weeks).

Library preparation used RACE. Instrument used: NextSeq 500. During library preparation, unique molecular identifiers were attached to individual cDNA molecules so that TCRs could be counted in a quantitative, reproducible way. From each blood RNA sample, both TCR alpha and TCR beta chains were sequenced. The published analysis was carried out like this. A median of roughly 100,000 TCRs per sample was observed, with a range of 23,224 to 690,600. The Decombinator software suite was used to annotate the V, J and CDR3 of the TCR reads. For the PS versus PT1 abundance plots, all samples were subsampled to the same number of TCRs (28,000). Expanded TCRs were defined as absent before sensitization and observed at least eight times at the 2-week time point. The public reads were reanalyzed by TCRdb: fastp trimming at Q25, MiXCR alignment, in-frame beta chains only. Identical CDR3 protein sequences are pooled into one entry, listed with their most common genes and DNA. The V and J calls and clone size come from TCRdb's table, not from the authors' own analysis. This sample has some 250,000 distinct CDR3 sequences in its table, and almost 8% of those were observed once. The top ten hold 0.9% to 1.5% of the sample.

What the time point label conveys for this sample: pre-sensitization, week 0. Taken with the paper, the label for treatment or condition translates to: therapeutic diphenylcyclopropenone sensitization with weekly scalp DPC. Blood at each patch-test visit was drawn before the patch test was applied. Patients were considered eligible if aged 18 to 70, diagnosed with alopecia and deemed suitable for DPC therapy, and patients were excluded if pregnant. Total RNA was extracted from unfractionated whole blood collected in Tempus Blood RNA tubes. V is reduced by 8 bases and J by 0 bases, leaving a spacing of 16 bases between them. CDR3 length: 15 amino acids, cysteine to phenylalanine. The entry retains the CDR3 DNA only, 45 bases that are in frame from base 1. The study at large found these results: Alopecia, a presumed autoimmune disease, was present in all patients, so the immune response of the patients might differ from that of healthy individuals. Significantly more large CDR3 similarity clusters were formed by expanded TCRs than by pre-sensitization or healthy control sets, consistent with antigen-driven responses. The number of TCRs above 1 in 1000 frequency did not change with DPC sensitization; there was no evidence of global repertoire structure alterations. After repeated subsampling, the strength of the expansion versus patch-test correlation and the threshold at which it became significant changed. Patch test score was positively correlated with the number of PT1 expanded TCRs, with significance at thresholds 8, 16 and 32 but not at 4.

This clonotype appeared a few times. Its antigen is still unknown. Within one base of it there is no much larger clone, and no base qualities were kept. The source material was whole blood, sampled in connection with sensitization to the hapten diphenylcyclopropenone (DPC). Recombination connected TRBV12-3 or TRBV12-4 to TRBJ1-1; the D gene is not confidently resolved. This clonotype was obtained from a man between 18 and 29 years old with alopecia areata. Some clones in this sample may be carry-over from other donors' samples. The CDR3 reads CASAFQSHMNTEAFF. The DNA sequence reads TGTGCCAGCGCGTTCCAATCCCACATGAACACTGAAGCTTTCTTT.